These 7 T cell receptor beta chains were sequenced from one sample in a study of T cell repertoires in cytomegalovirus infection. TCRdb reprocessed the reads via MiXCR and lists one record per CDR3 protein. Of approximately 1,000,000 distinct CDR3 sequences listed, approximately 33% are singletons. These receptors are not linked to any known antigen. This specimen consisted of cultured CD8+ T cells from PBMCs, obtained from culture after CMV antigen stimulation. These receptors all stem from a human donor in good health (CMV status not recorded). Some clones in this sample may be carry-over from other donors' samples.

In this sample, this clonotype turned up a few times. This rearrangement joins TRBV12-3 or TRBV12-4 to TRBJ1-5; D is unclear. The CDR3 totals 15 residues. The V gene lost 4 bases and the J gene lost 4 bases, with 14 bases spanning the gap. Written as DNA, the CDR3 is TGTGCCAGCAGTTACAGTCCGCCAGAAAATCAGCCCCAGCATTTT. It codes for CASSYSPPENQPQHF.

V and J are TRBV2 and TRBJ1-4, with 10 bases lining up with TRBD1. This CDR3 is built from 15 residues. J was trimmed by 6 bases and V by 6 bases; bases with no gene match: 7. Per germline, CDR1 SNHLY and CDR2 FYNNEI. CDR3 amino acids: CASSQPGTGDEKLFF. In nucleotides, the CDR3 is TGTGCCAGCAGCCAACCCGGGACAGGGGATGAAAAACTGTTTTTT.

This clonotype was counted a few times. This chain joins TRBV14 and TRBJ2-7, with D hard to call. V dropped 3 bases and J dropped 6 bases, with 9 bases sitting between them. In germline, CDR1 is SGHDN, CDR2 FVKESK. The length of the CDR3 is 12 residues. Here the CDR3 DNA reads TGTGCCAGCAGCCATCGGGCAGTCGAGCAGTACTTC. Protein: CASSHRAVEQYF.

This clonotype was seen repeatedly, ten times or more. The chain is built from TRBV7-2 and TRBJ1-1; D uncertain. Per germline, CDR1 SGHTA and CDR2 FQGNSA. V gave up 4 bases and J gave up 0 bases, with 6 bases separating them. The CDR3 has 13 residues. The CDR3, as DNA: TGTGCCAGCAGCTCTTTTATGAACACTGAAGCTTTCTTT. As protein: CASSSFMNTEAFF.

The chain couples TRBV6-2 or TRBV6-3 to TRBJ2-1, with D perhaps assigned TRBD1 or TRBD2 (5 bases each). V dropped 6 bases and J dropped 0 bases, with 18 bases sitting between them. This CDR3 is built from 17 residues. CDR1 is MNHEY, CDR2 SVGEGT, per germline. CDR3 loop: CASRKLARQSSYNEQFF. CDR3 in DNA: TGTGCCAGCAGGAAATTAGCGCGACAGAGCTCCTACAATGAGCAGTTCTTC.

V gene TRBV24-1 combines with J gene TRBJ2-1; possibly TRBD1 or TRBD2 for D (5 bases each). The CDR3 covers 17 residues. V was cut by 1 base and J by 3 bases, with 15 bases left in between. CDR1 and CDR2 (germline): KGHDR, SFDVKD. The CDR3 loop reads CATSDFASEGLYNEQFF. As DNA, the CDR3 is TGTGCCACCAGTGATTTCGCGAGCGAGGGGCTCTACAATGAGCAGTTCTTC.

This clonotype came up a few times. The chain carries TRBV4-3 and TRBJ1-5, with TRBD1 matching 8 bases. Looked up from germline, CDR1 is LGHNA and CDR2 is YSLEER. The V and J ends lost 2 bases and 4 bases, in that order; junction bases with no gene match: 4. The CDR3 is made up of 15 amino acids. In DNA, the CDR3 is TGCGCCAGCAGCCAATCGACAGGGGAAAATCAGCCCCAGCATTTT. This codes for CASSQSTGENQPQHF.